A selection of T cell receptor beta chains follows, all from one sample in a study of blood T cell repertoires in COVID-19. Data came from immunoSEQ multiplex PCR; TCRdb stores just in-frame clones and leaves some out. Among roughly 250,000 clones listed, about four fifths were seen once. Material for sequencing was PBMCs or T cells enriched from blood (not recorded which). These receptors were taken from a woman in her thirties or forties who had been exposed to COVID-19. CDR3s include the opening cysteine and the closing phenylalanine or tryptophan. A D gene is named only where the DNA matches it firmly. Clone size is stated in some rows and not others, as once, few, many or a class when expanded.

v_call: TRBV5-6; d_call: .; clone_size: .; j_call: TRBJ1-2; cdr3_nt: TGTGCCAGCAGCAAGACAGACCATGGCTACACCTTC; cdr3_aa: CASSKTDHGYTF
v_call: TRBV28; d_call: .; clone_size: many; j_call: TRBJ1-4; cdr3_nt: TGTGCCAGCAGTTTAAGGAGTAGTCAAAATGAAAAACTGTTTTTT; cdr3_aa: CASSLRSSQNEKLFF
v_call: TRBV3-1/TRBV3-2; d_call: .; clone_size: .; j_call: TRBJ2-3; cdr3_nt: TGTGCCAGCAGTCCGCGGGGGCGCGCTCCCACAGATACGCAGTATTTT; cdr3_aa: CASSPRGRAPTDTQYF
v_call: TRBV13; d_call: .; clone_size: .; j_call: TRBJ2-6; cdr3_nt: TGTGCCAGCAGCTACAATTTAGGGGGTCTGGGGGCCAACGTCCTGACTTTC; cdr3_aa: CASSYNLGGLGANVLTF
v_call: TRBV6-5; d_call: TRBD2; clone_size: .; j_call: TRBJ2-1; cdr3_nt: TGTGCCAGCAGTTACACGGGGGGTACTTACAATGAGCAGTTCTTC; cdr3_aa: CASSYTGGTYNEQFF
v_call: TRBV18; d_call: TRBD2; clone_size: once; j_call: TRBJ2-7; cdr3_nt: TGTGCCAGCTCTCCTCGGGAGGAGTCCCACGAGCAGTACTTC; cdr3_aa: CASSPREESHEQYF
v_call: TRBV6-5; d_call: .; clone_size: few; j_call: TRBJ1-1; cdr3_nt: TGTGCCAGCATAAAGGAGGGAGGGACTGAAGCTTTCTTT; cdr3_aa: CASIKEGGTEAFF
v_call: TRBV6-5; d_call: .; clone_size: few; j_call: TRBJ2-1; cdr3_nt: TGTGCCAGCAGTTACCGGGGGGCTTCCTACAATGAGCAGTTCTTC; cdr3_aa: CASSYRGASYNEQFF
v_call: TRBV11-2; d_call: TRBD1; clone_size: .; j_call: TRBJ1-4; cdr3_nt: TGTGCCAGCAGCACCCGTCTCCAGGGGGGTAATGAAAAACTGTTTTTT; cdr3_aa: CASSTRLQGGNEKLFF
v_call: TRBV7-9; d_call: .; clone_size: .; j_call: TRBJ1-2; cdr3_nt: TGTGCCAGCAGCTCCCCGCTGGTGCGTGGCTACACCTTC; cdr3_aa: CASSSPLVRGYTF
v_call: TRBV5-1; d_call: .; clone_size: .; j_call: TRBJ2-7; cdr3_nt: TGCGCCAGCATGCGCAGGGATTCCTACGAGCAGTACTTC; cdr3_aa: CASMRRDSYEQYF